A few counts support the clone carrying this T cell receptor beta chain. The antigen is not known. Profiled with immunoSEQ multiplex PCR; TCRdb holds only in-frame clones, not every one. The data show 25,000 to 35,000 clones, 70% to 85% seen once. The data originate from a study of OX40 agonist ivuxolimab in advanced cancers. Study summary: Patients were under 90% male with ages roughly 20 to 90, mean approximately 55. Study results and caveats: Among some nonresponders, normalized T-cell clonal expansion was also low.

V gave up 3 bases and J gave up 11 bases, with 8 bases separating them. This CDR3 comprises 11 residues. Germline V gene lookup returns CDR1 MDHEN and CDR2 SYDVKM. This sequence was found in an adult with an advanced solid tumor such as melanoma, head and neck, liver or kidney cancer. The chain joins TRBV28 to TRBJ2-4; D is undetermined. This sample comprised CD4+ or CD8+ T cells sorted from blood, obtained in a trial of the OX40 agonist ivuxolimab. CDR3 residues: CASSFDVLQYF. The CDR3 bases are TGTGCCAGCAGTTTTGATGTCCTTCAGTACTTC.